This TCR beta chain comes out of a study of shared clonotypes between healthy human individuals. Repertoires were generated with immunoSEQ multiplex PCR, while TCRdb's copy carries only in-frame clones and drops some. The sample contains about 2,500,000 clones, over 85% of which appear only once. Notes on this clone: The same CDR3 can be traced to other DNA sequences in this sample.

Sequencing input: naive CD4+ T cells sorted from blood. Described subset: CD45RA+ positively selected. This TCR came from a man aged 18 to 29 in good health.

CDR3 residues: CASSLGLAGEETQYF. As DNA, the CDR3 is TGTGCCAGCAGCTTAGGACTAGCGGGGGAAGAGACCCAGTACTTC. V is TRBV5-4 and J is TRBJ2-5; TRBD2 aligns across 13 bases. The J segment lost 3 bases and the V segment lost 2 bases, leaving 1 base of the junction unmatched. Germline CDR1 SGHNT, CDR2 YYREEE (reference sequence). This CDR3 contains 15 residues.